Listed here are 5 T cell receptor beta chains from one sample, sequenced in a study of identical twins. A single record per CDR3 protein comes from TCRdb applying MiXCR to the 5' RACE reads. Of 1.5 million to 2 million distinct CDR3 sequences in the sample, around 33% were seen once. Sequencing used cord blood. Receptor source: a newborn girl in good health.

J is TRBJ1-6 and V is TRBV3-1; the match to TRBD1 covers 9 bases. The CDR3 runs to 14 residues. Germline V gene lookup returns CDR1 LGHDT and CDR2 YNNKEL (reference sequence). Trimming took 4 bases from V and 9 from J; bases not matched to a gene: 4. In DNA form, the CDR3 reads TGTGCCAGCAGCCGCGACAGGGGGGGTTCACCCCTCCACTTT. The encoded protein is CASSRDRGGSPLHF.

The chain is built from TRBV3-1 and TRBJ2-3; no clear D gene. The germline CDR1 and CDR2 sequences are LGHDT and YNNKEL (reference sequence). This CDR3 is built from 14 residues. V shed 1 base and J shed 4 bases, with 9 bases lying between them. The CDR3 bases are TGTGCCAGCAGCCAAGCGAGGCGATCAGATACGCAGTATTTT. It specifies CASSQARRSDTQYF.

There are a few counts of this clonotype. The chain employs TRBV20-1 and TRBJ2-1, with 11 nucleotides matching TRBD2. CDR1 and CDR2 from the germline V gene are DFQATT and SNEGSKA (reference sequence). The CDR3 runs 14 residues. The CDR3 here is CRAHSGRGYNEQFF. In DNA, the CDR3 is TGCAGAGCACATAGCGGGAGGGGCTACAATGAGCAGTTCTTC.

This chain connects TRBV5-5 to TRBJ2-1; 12 bases are shared with TRBD2. CDR3 length: 17 amino acids. CDR1 and CDR2 from the germline V gene are SGHKS and YYEKEE (reference sequence). V shed 4 bases and J 4 bases; nucleotides not matched to a gene: 9. CDR3 sequence: CASSPGLAGFRYNEQFF. For the CDR3, the DNA is TGTGCCAGCAGCCCAGGACTAGCGGGATTTCGGTACAATGAGCAGTTCTTC.

This clonotype was seen a handful of times. The CDR3 reads CATSRDEVISYNEQFF. CDR3 DNA sequence: TGTGCCACCAGCAGAGATGAGGTGATCTCCTACAATGAGCAGTTCTTC. V usage is TRBV15 and J usage is TRBJ2-1; no clear D gene. This CDR3 spans 16 amino acids. Germline lookup yields CDR1 LNHNV and CDR2 YYDKDF (reference sequence). V was pared by 0 bases and J by 0 bases, with 9 bases between.